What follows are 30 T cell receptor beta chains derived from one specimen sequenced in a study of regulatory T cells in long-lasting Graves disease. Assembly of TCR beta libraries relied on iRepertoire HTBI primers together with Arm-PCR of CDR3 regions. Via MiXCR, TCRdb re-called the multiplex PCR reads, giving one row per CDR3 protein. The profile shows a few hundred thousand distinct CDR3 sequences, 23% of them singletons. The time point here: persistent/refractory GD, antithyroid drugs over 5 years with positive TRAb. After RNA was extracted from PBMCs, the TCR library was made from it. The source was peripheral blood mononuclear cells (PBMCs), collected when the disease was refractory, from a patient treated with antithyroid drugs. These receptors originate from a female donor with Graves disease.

The CDR3 is CASSLPDYNEQFF. The CDR3 DNA sequence: TGTGCCAGCAGTTTGCCCGATTACAATGAGCAGTTCTTC. This chain joins TRBV12-3 or TRBV12-4 and TRBJ2-1, with D uncertain. Trimming removed 3 bases from V and 4 bases from J, with 7 bases in between. The CDR3 runs 13 residues.

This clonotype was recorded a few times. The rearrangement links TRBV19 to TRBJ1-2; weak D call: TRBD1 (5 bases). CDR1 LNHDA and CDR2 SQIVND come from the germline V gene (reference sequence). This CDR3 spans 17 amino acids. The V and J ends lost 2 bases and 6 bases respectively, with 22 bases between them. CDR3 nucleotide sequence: TGTGCCAGTAGTATACTCTTCATTGGGGGTGTTTCGAATGGCTACACCTTC. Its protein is CASSILFIGGVSNGYTF.

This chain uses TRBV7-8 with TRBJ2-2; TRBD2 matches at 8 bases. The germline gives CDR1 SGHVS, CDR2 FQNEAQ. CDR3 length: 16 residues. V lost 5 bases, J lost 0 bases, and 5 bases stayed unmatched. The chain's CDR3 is CASSLQTSANTGELFF. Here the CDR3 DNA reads TGTGCCAGCAGCCTCCAGACTAGCGCGAACACCGGGGAGCTGTTTTTT.

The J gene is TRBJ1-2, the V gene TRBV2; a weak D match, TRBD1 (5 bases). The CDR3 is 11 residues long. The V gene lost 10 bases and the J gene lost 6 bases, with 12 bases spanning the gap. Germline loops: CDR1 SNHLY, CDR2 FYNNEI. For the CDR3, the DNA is TGTGCCATTCAGGGAAGGGATGGCTACACCTTC. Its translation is CAIQGRDGYTF.

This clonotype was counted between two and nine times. CDR3 coding DNA: TGCAGCGCACTGGTGGGAGGGAACACTGAAGCTTTCTTT. This translates into CSALVGGNTEAFF. J is TRBJ1-1 and V is TRBV29-1; D ambiguous. The V gene lost 7 bases and the J gene lost 1 base, with 13 bases spanning the gap. CDR1 is SQVTM, CDR2 ANQGSEA, per germline. The CDR3 loop spans 13 amino acids.

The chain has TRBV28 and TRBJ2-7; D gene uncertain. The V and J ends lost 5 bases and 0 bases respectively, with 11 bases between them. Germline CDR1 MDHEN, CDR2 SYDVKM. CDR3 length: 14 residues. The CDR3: CASSPTTSSYEQYF. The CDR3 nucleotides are TGTGCCAGCAGTCCGACGACAAGCTCCTACGAGCAGTACTTC.

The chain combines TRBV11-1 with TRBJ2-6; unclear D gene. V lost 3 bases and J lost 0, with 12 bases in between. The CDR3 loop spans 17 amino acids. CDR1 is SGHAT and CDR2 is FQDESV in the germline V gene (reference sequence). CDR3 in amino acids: CASSFHSGPSGANVLTF. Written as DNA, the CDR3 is TGTGCCAGCAGCTTTCATTCAGGACCCTCTGGGGCCAACGTCCTGACTTTC.

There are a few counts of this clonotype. The CDR3 nucleotides read TGTGCCAGCTTTTCGAGCGGGAGGGACGAGCAGTACTTC. It specifies CASFSSGRDEQYF. This chain joins TRBV2 and TRBJ2-7, with TRBD2 identical over 10 bases. The germline gives CDR1 SNHLY, CDR2 FYNNEI. The CDR3 runs 13 residues. V trimming: 8 bases; J trimming: 5 bases; junction bases outside the gene matches: 6.

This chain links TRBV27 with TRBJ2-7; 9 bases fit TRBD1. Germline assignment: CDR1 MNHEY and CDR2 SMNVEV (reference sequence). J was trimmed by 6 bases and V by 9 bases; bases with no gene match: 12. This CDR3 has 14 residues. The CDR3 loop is CASATAGQGSEQYF. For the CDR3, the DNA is TGTGCCAGTGCAACCGCGGGACAGGGTTCCGAGCAGTACTTC.

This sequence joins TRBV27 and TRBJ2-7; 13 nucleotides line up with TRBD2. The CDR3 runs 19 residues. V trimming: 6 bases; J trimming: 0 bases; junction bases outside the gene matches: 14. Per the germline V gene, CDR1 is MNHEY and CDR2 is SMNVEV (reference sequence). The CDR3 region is CASSPRGLAGLTNSYEQYF. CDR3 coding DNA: TGTGCCAGCAGCCCAAGGGGACTAGCGGGGCTGACCAACTCCTACGAGCAGTACTTC.

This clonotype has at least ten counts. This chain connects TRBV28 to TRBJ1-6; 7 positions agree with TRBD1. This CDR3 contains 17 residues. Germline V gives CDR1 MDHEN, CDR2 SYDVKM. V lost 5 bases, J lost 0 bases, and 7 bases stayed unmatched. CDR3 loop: CASSVGTASSYNSPLHF. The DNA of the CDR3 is TGTGCCAGCAGTGTCGGGACAGCTAGCTCCTATAATTCACCCCTCCACTTT.

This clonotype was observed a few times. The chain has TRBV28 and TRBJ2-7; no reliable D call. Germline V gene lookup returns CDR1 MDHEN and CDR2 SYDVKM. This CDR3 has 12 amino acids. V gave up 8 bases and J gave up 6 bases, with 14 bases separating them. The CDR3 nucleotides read TGTGCCAGCTCCCAGCTAGAACGCGAGCAGTACTTC. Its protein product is CASSQLEREQYF.

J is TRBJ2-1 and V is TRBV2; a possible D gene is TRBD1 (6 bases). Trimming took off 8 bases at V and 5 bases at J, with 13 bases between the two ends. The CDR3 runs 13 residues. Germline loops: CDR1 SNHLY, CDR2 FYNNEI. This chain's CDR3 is CASEGAGDNEQFF. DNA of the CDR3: TGTGCCAGCGAGGGAGCAGGGGACAATGAGCAGTTCTTC. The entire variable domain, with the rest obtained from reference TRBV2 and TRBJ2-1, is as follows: EPEVTQTPSHQVTQMGQEVILRCVPISNHLYFYWYRQILGQKVEFLVSFYNNEISEKSEIFDDQFSVERPDGSNFTLKIRSTKLEDSAMYFCASEGAGDNEQFFGPGTRLTVL.

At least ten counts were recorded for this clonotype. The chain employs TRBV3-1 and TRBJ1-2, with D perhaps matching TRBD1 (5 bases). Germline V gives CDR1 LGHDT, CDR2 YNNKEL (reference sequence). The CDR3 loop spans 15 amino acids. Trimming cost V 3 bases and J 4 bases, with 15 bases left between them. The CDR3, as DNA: TGTGCCAGCAGCCAGGACGGTGGGGGAACCTATGGCTACACCTTC. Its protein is CASSQDGGGTYGYTF.

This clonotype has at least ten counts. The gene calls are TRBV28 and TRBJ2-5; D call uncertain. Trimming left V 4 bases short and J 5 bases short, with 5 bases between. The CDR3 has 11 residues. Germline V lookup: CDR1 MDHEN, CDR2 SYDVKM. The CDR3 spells CASSSVETQYF. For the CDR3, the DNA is TGTGCCAGCAGTTCCGTTGAGACCCAGTACTTC.

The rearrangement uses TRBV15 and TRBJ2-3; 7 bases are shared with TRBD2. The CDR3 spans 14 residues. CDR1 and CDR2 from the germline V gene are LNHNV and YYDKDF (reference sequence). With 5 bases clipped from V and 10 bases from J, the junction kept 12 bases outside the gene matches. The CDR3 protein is CATSPYRASGPQYF. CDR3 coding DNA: TGTGCCACCAGCCCCTATAGGGCTAGCGGACCGCAGTATTTT.

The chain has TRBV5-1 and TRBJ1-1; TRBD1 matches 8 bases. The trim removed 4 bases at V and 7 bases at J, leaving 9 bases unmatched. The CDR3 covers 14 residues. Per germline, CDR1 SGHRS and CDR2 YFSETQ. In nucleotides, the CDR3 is TGCGCCAGCAGCATTCCCGGGACAGGTGATGAAGCTTTCTTT. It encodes CASSIPGTGDEAFF.

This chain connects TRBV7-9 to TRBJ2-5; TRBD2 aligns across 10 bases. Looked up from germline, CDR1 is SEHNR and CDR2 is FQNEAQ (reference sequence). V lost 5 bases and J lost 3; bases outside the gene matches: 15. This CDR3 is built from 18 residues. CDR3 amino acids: CASSTSLTSGRGEETQYF. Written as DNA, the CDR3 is TGTGCCAGCAGCACTAGTCTGACAAGCGGGAGGGGGGAAGAGACCCAGTACTTC.

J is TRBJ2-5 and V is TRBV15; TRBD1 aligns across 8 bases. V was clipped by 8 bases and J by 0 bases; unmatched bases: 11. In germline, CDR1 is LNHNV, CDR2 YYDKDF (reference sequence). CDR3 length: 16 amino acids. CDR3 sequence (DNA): TGTGCCACCGGGGGCGGACAGGGATTGTACCAAGAGACCCAGTACTTC. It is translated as CATGGGQGLYQETQYF.

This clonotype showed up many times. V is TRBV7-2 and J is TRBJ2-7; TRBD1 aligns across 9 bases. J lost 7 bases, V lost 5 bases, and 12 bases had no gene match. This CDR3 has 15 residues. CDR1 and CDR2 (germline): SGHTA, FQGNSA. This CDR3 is CASSTGTGRSGEQYF. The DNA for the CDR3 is TGTGCCAGCAGCACAGGGACAGGGAGGAGTGGGGAGCAGTACTTC.

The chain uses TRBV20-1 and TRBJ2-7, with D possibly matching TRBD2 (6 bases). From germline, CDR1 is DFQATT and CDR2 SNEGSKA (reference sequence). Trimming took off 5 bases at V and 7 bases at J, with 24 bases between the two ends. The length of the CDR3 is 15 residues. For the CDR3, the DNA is TGCAGTGCTCGCGCAGCTCCACTAGCAATTTATGAGCAGTACTTC. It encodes CSARAAPLAIYEQYF.

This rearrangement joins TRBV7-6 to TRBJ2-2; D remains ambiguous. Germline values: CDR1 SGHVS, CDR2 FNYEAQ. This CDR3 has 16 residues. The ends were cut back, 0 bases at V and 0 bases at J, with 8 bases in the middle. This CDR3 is CASSLAVTPNTGELFF. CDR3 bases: TGTGCCAGCAGCTTAGCCGTTACCCCGAACACCGGGGAGCTGTTTTTT.

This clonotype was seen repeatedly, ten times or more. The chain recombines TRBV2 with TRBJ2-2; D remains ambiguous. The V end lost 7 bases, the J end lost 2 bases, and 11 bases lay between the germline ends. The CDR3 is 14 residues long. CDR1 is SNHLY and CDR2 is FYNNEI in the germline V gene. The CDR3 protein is CASNFRRNTGELFF. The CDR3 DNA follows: TGTGCCAGCAATTTTAGGAGAAACACCGGGGAGCTGTTTTTT.

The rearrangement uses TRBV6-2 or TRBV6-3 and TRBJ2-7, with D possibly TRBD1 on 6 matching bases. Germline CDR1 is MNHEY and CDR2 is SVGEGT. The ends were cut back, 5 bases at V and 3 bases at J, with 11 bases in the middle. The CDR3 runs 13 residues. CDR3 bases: TGTGCCAGCAGTAGTACAGGGCTCTACGAGCAGTACTTC. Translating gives CASSSTGLYEQYF.

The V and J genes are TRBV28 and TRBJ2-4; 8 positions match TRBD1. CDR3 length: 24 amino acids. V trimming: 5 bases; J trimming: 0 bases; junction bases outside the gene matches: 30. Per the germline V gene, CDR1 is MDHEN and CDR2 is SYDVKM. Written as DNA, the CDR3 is TGTGCCAGCAGTAACGCCAAGTGGACAGGGCCACGGGGCGGGATCGATATAGCCAAAAACATTCAGTACTTC. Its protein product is CASSNAKWTGPRGGIDIAKNIQYF.

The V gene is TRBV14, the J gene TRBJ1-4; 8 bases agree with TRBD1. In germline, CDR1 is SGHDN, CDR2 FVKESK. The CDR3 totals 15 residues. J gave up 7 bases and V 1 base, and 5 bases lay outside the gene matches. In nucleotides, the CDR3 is TGTGCCAGCAGCCAAGGTGGACAGGGCGGTGAAAAACTGTTTTTT. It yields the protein CASSQGGQGGEKLFF.

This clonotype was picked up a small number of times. DNA for the CDR3: TGTGCCAGCAGTTTCGGCGGGAAAGGGGACGAGCAGTACTTC. It encodes CASSFGGKGDEQYF. The gene calls are TRBV27 and TRBJ2-7; the D gene is possibly TRBD2 (6 bases). The CDR3 runs to 14 residues. Germline values: CDR1 MNHEY, CDR2 SMNVEV (reference sequence). Trimming took 3 bases from V and 5 from J, leaving 14 bases between them.

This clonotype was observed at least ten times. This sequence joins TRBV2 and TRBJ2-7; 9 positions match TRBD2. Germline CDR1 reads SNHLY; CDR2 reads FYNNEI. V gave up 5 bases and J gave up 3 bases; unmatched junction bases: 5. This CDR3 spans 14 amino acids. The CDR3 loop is CASSRAGGYYEQYF. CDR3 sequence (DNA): TGTGCCAGCAGTCGGGCGGGAGGGTACTACGAGCAGTACTTC.

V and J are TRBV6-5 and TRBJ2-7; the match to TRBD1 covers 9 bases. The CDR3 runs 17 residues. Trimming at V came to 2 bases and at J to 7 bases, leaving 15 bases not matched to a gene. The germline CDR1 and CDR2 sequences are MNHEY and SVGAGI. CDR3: CASSYLPVGQGSREQYF. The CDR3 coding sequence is TGTGCCAGCAGTTACCTGCCGGTGGGACAGGGTTCAAGGGAGCAGTACTTC.

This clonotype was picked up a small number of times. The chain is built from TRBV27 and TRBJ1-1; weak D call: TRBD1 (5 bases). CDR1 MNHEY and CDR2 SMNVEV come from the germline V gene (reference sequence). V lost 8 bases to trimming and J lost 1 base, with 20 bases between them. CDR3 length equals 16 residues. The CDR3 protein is CASRGNMGPANTEAFF. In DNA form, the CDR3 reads TGTGCCAGCCGTGGGAACATGGGACCTGCGAACACTGAAGCTTTCTTT.